This TCR beta chain stems from a study of cytomegalovirus exposure and HLA in healthy donors. With 60 Vbeta and 13 Jbeta primers, the PCR was carried out. Clones were sequenced by immunoSEQ multiplex PCR, and TCRdb holds only the in-frame ones, with some missing. The repertoire has fewer than 150,000 clones, around 80% of them found once; the top ten carry about 2.2%. The ends were cut back, 10 bases at V and 7 bases at J, with 19 bases in the middle. The CDR3 spans 13 residues. Per germline, CDR1 SGHAT and CDR2 FQNNGV. On this clone itself: Its matching antigen is unknown.

Whole-study findings and limits: The study recorded 160 or so TCR beta chains that were cytomegalovirus-associated.

The receptor was derived from a man under 40 in good health and CMV-seronegative. Sequencing was performed on PBMCs. The genes are TRBV11-2 and TRBJ2-5; D is perhaps TRBD1 (6 bases). CDR3 amino acids: CAIAARGSRTQYF. CDR3 bases: TGTGCCATCGCGGCGAGGGGGTCCAGGACCCAGTACTTC.